This TCR beta chain came from a study of CD8 T cells in Susac syndrome. This CDR3 spans 13 amino acids. Germline assignment: CDR1 DFQATT and CDR2 SNEGSKA (reference sequence). It was negative isolation that provided the CD8+ and CD4+ T cells, whereas TEMRA cells were enriched by FACS. An input of 0.5 to 1 ug of RNA was subjected to reverse transcription using random hexamers. One entry per CDR3 protein results from TCRdb running MiXCR on the immunoSEQ multiplex PCR reads. Of 200,000 or so distinct CDR3 sequences in the sample, about 95% are singletons; the top ten hold roughly 0.088%. The clonotype comes from a human donor with multiple sclerosis. The sample comprised CD4+ T cells from PBMCs. This sequence joins TRBV20-1 and TRBJ2-1; D possibly uses TRBD1 or TRBD2 (5 bases each). The CDR3 DNA reads as TGCAGGGTAGTTGGGGACCAAGACAATGAGCAGTTCTTC. Its translation: CRVVGDQDNEQFF.